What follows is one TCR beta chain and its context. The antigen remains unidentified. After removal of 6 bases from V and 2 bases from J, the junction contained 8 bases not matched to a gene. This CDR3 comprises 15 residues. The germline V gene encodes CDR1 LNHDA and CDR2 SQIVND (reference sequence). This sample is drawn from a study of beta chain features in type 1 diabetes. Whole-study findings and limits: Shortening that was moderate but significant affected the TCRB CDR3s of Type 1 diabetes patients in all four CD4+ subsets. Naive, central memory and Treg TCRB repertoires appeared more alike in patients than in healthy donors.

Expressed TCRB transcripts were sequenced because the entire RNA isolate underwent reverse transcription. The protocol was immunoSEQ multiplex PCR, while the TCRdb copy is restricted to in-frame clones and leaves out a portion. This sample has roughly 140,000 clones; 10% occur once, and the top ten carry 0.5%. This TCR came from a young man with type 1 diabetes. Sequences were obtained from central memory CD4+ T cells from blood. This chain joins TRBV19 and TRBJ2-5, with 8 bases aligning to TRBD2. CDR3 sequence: CASRDVTSGQETQYF. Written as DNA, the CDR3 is TGTGCCAGTAGGGACGTTACTAGCGGACAAGAGACCCAGTACTTC.